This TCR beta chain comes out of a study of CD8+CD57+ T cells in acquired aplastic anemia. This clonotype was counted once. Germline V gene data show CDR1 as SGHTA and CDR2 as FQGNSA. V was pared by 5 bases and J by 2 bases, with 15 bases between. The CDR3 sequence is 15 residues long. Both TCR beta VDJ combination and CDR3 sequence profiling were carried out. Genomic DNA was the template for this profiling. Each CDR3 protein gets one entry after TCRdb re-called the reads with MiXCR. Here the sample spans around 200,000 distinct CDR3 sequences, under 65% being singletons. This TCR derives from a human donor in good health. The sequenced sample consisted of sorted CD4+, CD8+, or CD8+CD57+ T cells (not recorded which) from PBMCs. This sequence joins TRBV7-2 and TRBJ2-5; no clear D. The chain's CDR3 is CASSPDGVEQETQYF. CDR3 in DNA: TGTGCCAGCAGCCCTGATGGGGTCGAACAAGAGACCCAGTACTTC. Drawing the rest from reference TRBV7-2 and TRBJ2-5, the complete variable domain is GAGVSQSPSNKVTEKGKDVELRCDPISGHTALYWYRQSLGQGLEFLIYFQGNSAPDKSGLPSDRFSAERTGGSVSTLTIQRTQQEDSAVYLCASSPDGVEQETQYFGPGTRLLVL.